This T cell receptor (beta chain) was observed in a study of T cell responses to AZD1222 COVID-19 vaccine. Germline V gene sequence: CDR1 LGHDT, CDR2 YNNKEL (reference sequence). The CDR3 runs 12 residues. V lost 5 bases and J lost 0, with 4 bases in between. Overall study findings and caveats: After the peak T cell response, and only then, were repertoires sampled.

Produced via immunoSEQ multiplex PCR; TCRdb's table is partial and in-frame only. The sample lists around 160,000 clones; around 93% were seen once. With regard to this clone: What it binds is not known.

This chain links TRBV3-1 (or the pseudogene TRBV3-2) with TRBJ1-1; no reliable D call. Sample: peripheral blood, taken on day 0 of AZD1222 vaccination. This sequence was found in an adult in good health. The CDR3 DNA follows: TGTGCCAGCAGCTCCATGAACACTGAAGCTTTCTTT. Amino acid sequence: CASSSMNTEAFF.